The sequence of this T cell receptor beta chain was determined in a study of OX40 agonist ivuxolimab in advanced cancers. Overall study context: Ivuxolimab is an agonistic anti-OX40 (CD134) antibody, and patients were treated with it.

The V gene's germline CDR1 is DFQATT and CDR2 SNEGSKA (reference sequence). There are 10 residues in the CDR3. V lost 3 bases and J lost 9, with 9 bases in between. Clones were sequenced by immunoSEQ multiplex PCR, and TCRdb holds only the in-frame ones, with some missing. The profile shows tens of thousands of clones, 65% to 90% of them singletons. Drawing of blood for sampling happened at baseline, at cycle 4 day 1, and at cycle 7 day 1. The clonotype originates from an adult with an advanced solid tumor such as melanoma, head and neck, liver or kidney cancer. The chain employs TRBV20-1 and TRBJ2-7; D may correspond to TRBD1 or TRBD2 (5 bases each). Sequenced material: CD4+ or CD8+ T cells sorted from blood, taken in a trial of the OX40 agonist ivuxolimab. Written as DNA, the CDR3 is TGCAGTGCTAGCCGGGGCGCGCAGTACTTC. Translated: CSASRGAQYF.